These 31 T cell receptor beta chains were all obtained from the same sample, sequenced in a study of early T cells in non-severe SARS-CoV-2 infection. TCRdb called the 5' RACE reads again in MiXCR, with one record for every CDR3 protein. This sample has about 100,000 distinct CDR3 sequences, with approximately 13% found just once. The sample comprised whole blood. The receptors were sampled from an adult who was a healthcare worker with PCR-confirmed SARS-CoV-2 infection or an uninfected control (not recorded which).

This clonotype was observed a few times. V and J are TRBV25-1 and TRBJ2-7; TRBD1 is a possible D gene (6 bases). Trimming took 5 bases from V and 0 from J, leaving 14 bases between them. Germline lookup yields CDR1 MGHDK and CDR2 SYGVNS. The CDR3 contains 15 residues. Here the CDR3 reads CASSIAGVSSYEQYF. The DNA for the CDR3 is TGTGCCAGCAGTATCGCAGGGGTGAGCTCCTACGAGCAGTACTTC.

This clonotype came up many times. The chain's CDR3 is CASSGSWGYTF. As DNA, the CDR3 is TGTGCCAGCTCGGGATCCTGGGGCTACACCTTC. The V and J genes are TRBV6-2 or TRBV6-3 and TRBJ1-2; D is unclear. V lost 8 bases to trimming and J lost 8 bases, with 12 bases between them. In germline, CDR1 is MNHEY, CDR2 SVGEGT. The CDR3 is made up of 11 amino acids.

This clonotype has at least ten counts. The chain carries TRBV5-1 and TRBJ1-5; a weak D match, TRBD1 (5 bases). The CDR3 runs 17 residues. Trimming took 4 bases from V and 1 from J, leaving 18 bases between them. In germline, CDR1 is SGHRS, CDR2 YFSETQ. Here the CDR3 reads CASSPGGSSASNQPQHF. DNA of the CDR3: TGCGCCAGCAGCCCGGGGGGGTCTTCTGCAAGCAATCAGCCCCAGCATTTT. The full variable domain, its missing parts supplied by reference TRBV5-1 and TRBJ1-5, is KAGVTQTPRYLIKTRGQQVTLSCSPISGHRSVSWYQQTPGQGLQFLFEYFSETQRNKGNFPGRFSGRQFSNSRSEMNVSTLELGDSALYLCASSPGGSSASNQPQHFGDGTRLSIL.

The chain has TRBV18 and TRBJ2-1; D call uncertain. Germline V gene data show CDR1 as KGHSH and CDR2 as LQKENI. The germline V and J ends were trimmed by 6 bases and 7 bases, with 10 bases remaining between them. The CDR3 spans 12 residues. The CDR3 DNA reads as TGTGCCAGCTCTCCCTCGGTAAATGAGCAGTTCTTC. Protein product: CASSPSVNEQFF. Full variable domain (outside the CDR3, taken from reference TRBV18 and TRBJ2-1): NAGVMQNPRHLVRRRGQEARLRCSPMKGHSHVYWYRQLPEEGLKFMVYLQKENIIDESGMPKERFSAEFPKEGPSILRIQQVVRGDSAAYFCASSPSVNEQFFGPGTRLTVL.

A few counts support this clonotype. The chain is built from TRBV6-1 and TRBJ1-1, with D possibly matching TRBD1 (5 bases). V lost 0 bases and J 5 bases, leaving 13 bases between the germline ends. Per the germline V gene, CDR1 is MNHNS and CDR2 is SASEGT. This CDR3 has 15 amino acids. CDR3 sequence: CASSEASGGWTEAFF. The CDR3 DNA sequence: TGTGCCAGCAGTGAAGCGTCCGGGGGATGGACTGAAGCTTTCTTT.

In this sample, this clonotype turned up many times. This rearrangement joins TRBV7-2 to TRBJ2-7; 9 bases are shared with TRBD1. From germline, CDR1 is SGHTA and CDR2 FQGNSA. With 6 bases clipped from V and 9 bases from J, the junction kept 9 bases outside the gene matches. The CDR3 has 13 amino acids. The CDR3 coding sequence is TGTGCCAGCAGTCGGGGACAGGGAAGTGGGCAGTACTTC. It codes for CASSRGQGSGQYF.

Here the CDR3 reads CASGFSRRGRRTEAFF. The CDR3 DNA reads TGTGCTAGTGGTTTTTCCCGGCGGGGGCGGAGAACTGAAGCTTTCTTT. The V call is TRBV12-5, the J call TRBJ1-1; possible D gene TRBD1, 6 bases. CDR1 and CDR2 from the germline V gene are LGHNT and FRNRAP. With 3 bases removed from V and 5 bases from J, the gap between germline ends came to 19 bases. The CDR3 contains 16 residues.

This clonotype has just a few counts. This chain links TRBV29-1 with TRBJ2-7, with D unresolved. The V end lost 0 bases, the J end lost 2 bases, and 11 bases lay between the germline ends. This CDR3 is 14 amino acids long. The V gene's germline CDR1 is SQVTM and CDR2 ANQGSEA. The CDR3 reads CSVEDQSGPYEQYF. DNA for the CDR3: TGCAGCGTTGAAGATCAATCAGGCCCCTACGAGCAGTACTTC.

The chain carries TRBV6-5 and TRBJ2-2; 8 bases map to TRBD1. Germline-derived CDR1 and CDR2 are MNHEY and SVGAGI. The CDR3 consists of 13 residues. V lost 5 bases, J lost 6 bases, and 2 bases stayed unmatched. CDR3 loop: CASSGQGPGELFF. In DNA, the CDR3 is TGTGCCAGCAGTGGACAGGGTCCCGGGGAGCTGTTTTTT.

This clonotype was recorded many times. The chain employs TRBV7-2 and TRBJ2-2; tentative D call: TRBD2 (6 bases). Germline CDR1 is SGHTA and CDR2 is FQGNSA. The CDR3 is made up of 14 amino acids. V was cut by 1 base and J by 7 bases, with 10 bases left in between. For the CDR3, the DNA is TGTGCCAGCAGCTTAGGACGCGGGAACGGGGAGCTGTTTTTT. This codes for CASSLGRGNGELFF.

This clonotype was seen repeatedly, ten times or more. The chain links TRBV7-6 to TRBJ1-5; the match to TRBD1 covers 9 bases. CDR1 and CDR2 from the germline V gene are SGHVS and FNYEAQ. V gave up 4 bases and J gave up 2 bases; unmatched junction bases: 9. CDR3 length: 17 amino acids. The CDR3, as DNA: TGTGCCAGCAGCTCCCAGAAAAGGACAGGGGGCAATCAGCCCCAGCATTTT. Translating it yields CASSSQKRTGGNQPQHF.

V is TRBV27 and J is TRBJ2-7; a weak D match, TRBD2 (5 bases). The CDR3 consists of 13 residues. Trimming pared 2 bases from V and 7 bases from J, leaving 12 bases between. CDR1 and CDR2 from the germline V gene are MNHEY and SMNVEV (reference sequence). CDR3 in DNA: TGTGCCAGCAGTTTAGGTTACGGCGGGGAGCAGTACTTC. Translating it yields CASSLGYGGEQYF.

The chain is built from TRBV20-1 and TRBJ2-2, with D maybe TRBD1 (5 bases). The germline V gene encodes CDR1 DFQATT and CDR2 SNEGSKA (reference sequence). This CDR3 has 13 residues. V was pared by 6 bases and J by 7 bases, with 15 bases between. The CDR3 loop reads CSASYRTNGELFF. CDR3 DNA sequence: TGCAGTGCCAGCTACCGGACAAACGGGGAGCTGTTTTTT.

This clonotype was counted many times. The chain uses TRBV19 and TRBJ2-5; 7 bases align to TRBD2. The CDR3 is 14 residues long. From germline, CDR1 is LNHDA and CDR2 SQIVND (reference sequence). V was pared by 3 bases and J by 1 base, with 2 bases of the junction left unmatched. CDR3 in amino acids: CASSIGRGQETQYF. The CDR3 nucleotides read TGTGCCAGTAGTATTGGGAGGGGCCAAGAGACCCAGTACTTC.

This chain connects TRBV2 to TRBJ2-2; perhaps TRBD1 as D (6 bases). Per germline, CDR1 SNHLY and CDR2 FYNNEI. V was cut by 4 bases and J by 6 bases, with 6 bases left in between. The CDR3 covers 12 residues. CDR3 DNA sequence: TGTGCCAGCAGTGGACAGGCCGGGGAGCTGTTTTTT. It codes for CASSGQAGELFF.

This clonotype was detected ten times or more. This chain uses TRBV3-1 with TRBJ1-1; no reliable D call. From germline, CDR1 is LGHDT and CDR2 YNNKEL (reference sequence). The CDR3 runs 13 residues. V lost 2 bases, J lost 4 bases, and 8 bases lay in between. The CDR3 nucleotides are TGTGCCAGCAGCCAACAGTGGGGCACTGAAGCTTTCTTT. Residues: CASSQQWGTEAFF.

The chain combines TRBV20-1 with TRBJ2-1, with D unclear. V lost 3 bases and J lost 2, with 17 bases in between. CDR3 size: 16 residues. Per the germline V gene, CDR1 is DFQATT and CDR2 is SNEGSKA (reference sequence). The CDR3 DNA sequence: TGCAGTGCTAGTTTTCCCCAGGCGCCTACCTACAATGAGCAGTTCTTC. It encodes CSASFPQAPTYNEQFF.

The sample holds many counts of this clonotype. This rearrangement joins TRBV27 to TRBJ2-3, with TRBD2 matching over 9 bases. This CDR3 region has 15 residues. The V gene's germline CDR1 is MNHEY and CDR2 SMNVEV (reference sequence). V lost 7 bases, J lost 4 bases, and 9 bases stayed unmatched. As DNA, the CDR3 is TGTGCCAGCACGAATGGGCGGGGGGGCCCAGATACGCAGTATTTT. Its protein is CASTNGRGGPDTQYF.

This clonotype was counted many times. The chain employs TRBV7-6 and TRBJ2-2; 7 bases agree with TRBD1. The CDR3 totals 17 residues. Trimming removed 5 bases from V and 7 bases from J; junction bases left unmatched: 16. Per germline, CDR1 SGHVS and CDR2 FNYEAQ. The CDR3 loop is CASSPFGTAGKIGELFF. The CDR3 DNA sequence: TGTGCCAGCAGCCCATTCGGGACAGCAGGGAAGATCGGGGAGCTGTTTTTT.

The chain employs TRBV10-2 and TRBJ2-1, with a tentative D call TRBD2 (5 bases). Germline V gives CDR1 WSHSY, CDR2 SAAADI. CDR3 length: 14 residues. Trimming removed 8 bases from V and 7 bases from J, with 18 bases in between. CDR3 residues: CASSRQRLPNEQFF. The CDR3 coding sequence is TGCGCCAGCTCACGTCAGCGGCTCCCGAATGAGCAGTTCTTC.

The sample holds a few counts of this clonotype. The chain links TRBV10-3 to TRBJ1-2; 7 nucleotides align to TRBD1. The germline V gene encodes CDR1 ENHRY and CDR2 SYGVKD. This CDR3 comprises 16 residues. After removal of 5 bases from V and 1 base from J, the junction contained 10 bases not matched to a gene. The CDR3 DNA reads TGTGCCATCAGTCAGGCCTGGACAGGCCTTAACTATGGCTACACCTTC. Translated, it gives CAISQAWTGLNYGYTF.

The chain links TRBV12-3 or TRBV12-4 to TRBJ2-2, with D possibly TRBD2 on 5 matching bases. Trimming removed 6 bases from V and 5 bases from J, with 7 bases in between. The CDR3 covers 12 residues. CDR3 sequence (DNA): TGTGCCAGCAGCCGGGGTACCGGGGAGCTGTTTTTT. It specifies CASSRGTGELFF.

A few counts support this clonotype. The V and J genes are TRBV28 and TRBJ2-7; a weak D match, TRBD2 (7 bases). CDR3 length: 14 residues. Germline values: CDR1 MDHEN, CDR2 SYDVKM. The V gene lost 8 bases and the J gene lost 7 bases, with 21 bases spanning the gap. The CDR3 spells CASYSIGGAREQYF. The CDR3, as DNA: TGTGCCAGCTATTCAATTGGGGGGGCAAGGGAGCAGTACTTC. Supplemented by reference TRBV28 and TRBJ2-7, the full variable domain reads DVKVTQSSRYLVKRTGEKVFLECVQDMDHENMFWYRQDPGLGLRLIYFSYDVKMKEKGDIPEGYSVSREKKERFSLILESASTNQTSMYLCASYSIGGAREQYFGPGTRLTVT.

This clonotype has only a few counts. The rearrangement uses TRBV27 and TRBJ1-6; the D is unclear. Germline V CDR1 and CDR2: MNHEY, SMNVEV (reference sequence). Trimming left V 6 bases short and J 6 bases short, with 9 bases between. CDR3 length equals 13 residues. In nucleotides, the CDR3 is TGTGCCAGCAGCGACCGGTTTAATTCACCCCTCCACTTT. It codes for CASSDRFNSPLHF.

The table lists this clonotype with a few counts. V and J are TRBV20-1 and TRBJ1-1; the match to TRBD1 covers 7 bases. J lost 1 base, V lost 3 bases, and 2 bases had no gene match. Germline V lookup: CDR1 DFQATT, CDR2 SNEGSKA (reference sequence). CDR3 size: 13 residues. The CDR3 bases are TGCAGTGCTAGGACAGGGAGGAACACTGAAGCTTTCTTT. It specifies CSARTGRNTEAFF.

The chain uses TRBV28 and TRBJ1-2, with 12 bases matching TRBD1. This CDR3 has 16 amino acids. Germline loops: CDR1 MDHEN, CDR2 SYDVKM. Trimming removed 5 bases from V and 4 bases from J; junction bases left unmatched: 8. CDR3 in DNA: TGTGCCAGCAGTCGGGACAGGGGGCAGGTGGGCTATGGCTACACCTTC. Encoded protein: CASSRDRGQVGYGYTF.

The V and J genes are TRBV29-1 and TRBJ2-1; tentative D call: TRBD1 (5 bases). Germline loops: CDR1 SQVTM, CDR2 ANQGSEA. The CDR3 is 12 amino acids. V was pared by 6 bases and J by 9 bases, with 15 bases between. CDR3 protein: CSVGPLVPEQFF. The CDR3 DNA reads TGCAGCGTGGGGCCCCTAGTTCCTGAGCAGTTCTTC.

As for this clonotype: A much larger clone lies a single base off, so this may be a read error. V usage is TRBV20-1 and J usage is TRBJ2-7; 9 nucleotides align to TRBD1. This CDR3 is 13 amino acids long. Germline V gene data show CDR1 as DFQATT and CDR2 as SNEGSKA (reference sequence). This CDR3 is CSAPGQGLYVQYF. Here the CDR3 DNA reads TGCAGTGCTCCGGGACAGGGACTCTACGTGCAGTACTTC.

At least ten counts were recorded for this clonotype. This rearrangement joins TRBV3-1 to TRBJ1-6; D is perhaps TRBD1 (6 bases). The CDR3 runs 15 residues. Germline values: CDR1 LGHDT, CDR2 YNNKEL (reference sequence). The V gene lost 1 base and the J gene lost 8 bases, with 12 bases spanning the gap. CDR3 region: CASSQGGGSHSPLHF. CDR3 DNA sequence: TGTGCCAGCAGCCAAGGGGGGGGCTCTCATTCACCCCTCCACTTT.

The genes are TRBV12-3 or TRBV12-4 and TRBJ2-5; D call uncertain. CDR3 length: 14 residues. V lost 3 bases and J lost 5, with 13 bases in between. The CDR3 loop is CASSLAGNAETQYF. CDR3 coding DNA: TGTGCCAGCAGTTTGGCAGGAAACGCTGAGACCCAGTACTTC.

This clonotype was detected ten times or more. The V and J genes are TRBV9 and TRBJ2-2; D gene unclear. This CDR3 contains 14 residues. CDR1 SGDLS and CDR2 YYNGEE come from the germline V gene. Between the trimmed V and J ends, which lost 5 bases and 6 bases, there was a span of 14 bases. CDR3 loop: CASRRAPGPGELFF. CDR3 bases: TGTGCCAGCAGAAGAGCGCCGGGTCCCGGGGAGCTGTTTTTT.